In its sample, the clone carrying this T cell receptor beta chain was seen a few times. Its target is unknown. The sequenced template was RNA, covering the TCR beta CDR3 region. An opening RT-PCR round employed HTBI primers and preceded a second-round multiplex PCR. TCRdb re-called the multiplex PCR reads through MiXCR, storing one row per CDR3 protein. The sample holds roughly 700,000 distinct CDR3 sequences, 40% seen once. For donors with ophthalmopathy, the disease showed moderate-to-severe activity, reached CAS ≥3 and NOSPECS ≥4, and had lasted under 3 months. Other autoimmune disease, uncontrolled infection, pregnancy and lactation led to exclusion. Clinical symptoms, serum thyroxine, TRAb, thyroid ultrasound and orbital computed tomography determined diagnosis. The CDR3 is 15 residues long. Trimming took off 5 bases at V and 3 bases at J, with 17 bases between the two ends. The germline gives CDR1 SNHLY, CDR2 FYNNEI.

The data were taken from a study of Graves' ophthalmopathy and Graves' hyperthyroidism. General study findings and limits: Also, most clonotypes expanded in the thyroid above 0.001 frequency appeared in blood.

Sequences were obtained from peripheral blood. This sequence joins TRBV2 and TRBJ2-7, with D possibly called TRBD1 or TRBD2 (5 bases each). The clonotype originates from an adult man with Graves' ophthalmopathy. In DNA form, the CDR3 reads TGTGCCAGCAGTATCTCGGGACGTATAAACTACGAGCAGTACTTC. Residues: CASSISGRINYEQYF. Complete variable domain (other parts from reference TRBV2 and TRBJ2-7): EPEVTQTPSHQVTQMGQEVILRCVPISNHLYFYWYRQILGQKVEFLVSFYNNEISEKSEIFDDQFSVERPDGSNFTLKIRSTKLEDSAMYFCASSISGRINYEQYFGPGTRLTVT.